These 14 T cell receptor beta chains were all obtained from the same sample, sequenced in a study of blood T cell repertoires in COVID-19. TCRdb's table, derived via immunoSEQ multiplex PCR, lists solely in-frame clones and lacks some. The sample carries about 220,000 clones, roughly 85% recorded once. Sequencing was carried out using peripheral blood. All receptors derive from a woman older than 75 with acute or convalescent COVID-19.

V and J are TRBV6-1 and TRBJ1-2; 8 bases fit TRBD1. CDR1 is MNHNS, CDR2 SASEGT, per germline. V shed 2 bases, J shed 7 bases, and the junction held 9 bases outside the gene matches. This CDR3 comprises 15 residues. The CDR3 DNA is TGTGCCAGCAGTGAAAGCCAGGGGGCGCGTTTTGGCTACACCTTC. Its protein is CASSESQGARFGYTF.

The CDR3 reads CASSRSGTPFQPQHF. CDR3 in DNA: TGTGCCAGCAGCCGGTCCGGGACACCCTTCCAGCCCCAGCATTTT. The chain uses TRBV5-6 and TRBJ1-5; D perhaps matches TRBD1 (6 bases). The CDR3 loop spans 15 amino acids. Trimming removed 4 bases from V and 7 bases from J, with 18 bases in between. CDR1 and CDR2 (germline): SGHDT, YYEEEE.

This clone has a single count. The chain couples TRBV5-1 to TRBJ1-2, with D maybe TRBD1 (5 bases). V gave up 4 bases and J gave up 3 bases, with 13 bases separating them. The CDR3 covers 14 residues. Germline V gives CDR1 SGHRS, CDR2 YFSETQ. CDR3 loop: CASSPAGIDYGYTF. The CDR3 DNA reads as TGCGCCAGCAGCCCCGCAGGGATTGACTATGGCTACACCTTC.

The chain combines TRBV28 with TRBJ2-3, with 9 bases matching TRBD2. The CDR3 totals 15 residues. Germline V gene lookup returns CDR1 MDHEN and CDR2 SYDVKM. After removal of 5 bases from V and 5 bases from J, the junction contained 8 bases not matched to a gene. CDR3 protein: CASSPGLAGGDTQYF. CDR3 nucleotide sequence: TGTGCCAGCAGTCCGGGACTAGCTGGGGGAGATACGCAGTATTTT.

Remarks on this clone: The junction does not match germline at one end; this may be a read error. This sequence joins TRBV5-1 and TRBJ2-7; TRBD1 matches 9 bases. The germline V gene encodes CDR1 SGHRS and CDR2 YFSETQ. This CDR3 is 15 amino acids long. The CDR3 bases are TGCGCCCGCAGCTTGGGGGGGACAGGGTTATACGAGCAGTACTTC. Translated, it gives CARSLGGTGLYEQYF.

The chain couples TRBV19 to TRBJ1-5; 8 nucleotides match TRBD1. Germline V CDR1 and CDR2: LNHDA, SQIVND (reference sequence). The CDR3 consists of 17 residues. Germline trimming cut 1 base from V and 5 bases from J; bases unmatched to any gene: 10. The CDR3 here is CASSIGAGGGEDQPQHF. The CDR3 DNA sequence: TGTGCCAGTAGTATAGGAGCAGGGGGCGGAGAAGATCAGCCCCAGCATTTT.

This chain joins TRBV6-5 and TRBJ1-1; D is ambiguous. Germline-derived CDR1 and CDR2 are MNHEY and SVGAGI. The germline V and J ends were trimmed by 8 bases and 0 bases, with 10 bases remaining between them. The CDR3 runs 13 residues. In nucleotides, the CDR3 is TGTGCCAGCTCACAGCTTTTGAACACTGAAGCTTTCTTT. Translating it yields CASSQLLNTEAFF.

This chain links TRBV25-1 with TRBJ1-1; perhaps TRBD1 as D (6 bases). The V end was cut by 5 bases, the J end by 6 bases, with 19 bases between. Germline values: CDR1 MGHDK, CDR2 SYGVNS. CDR3 length: 15 amino acids. The CDR3 region has the DNA TGTGCCAGCAGTCTGGCAGGGGCCGCTGGGGCTGAAGCTTTCTTT. Translating gives CASSLAGAAGAEAFF.

CDR3 amino acids: CASSEAVRVGEQFF. In DNA form, the CDR3 reads TGTGCCAGCAGTGAAGCGGTGCGGGTCGGTGAGCAGTTCTTC. The rearrangement uses TRBV2 and TRBJ2-1; D perhaps matches TRBD2 (5 bases). Germline CDR1 and CDR2: SNHLY and FYNNEI. The germline V and J ends were trimmed by 0 bases and 9 bases, with 12 bases remaining between them. CDR3 length: 14 residues.

This clone was observed a single time. The chain recombines TRBV9 with TRBJ2-7; D may be TRBD2 (5 bases). This CDR3 is built from 15 residues. V was clipped by 4 bases and J by 4 bases, with 18 bases between them. In germline, CDR1 is SGDLS, CDR2 YYNGEE. For the CDR3, the DNA is TGTGCCAGCAGCCCCTCTGAGGGCGGGTTATACGAGCAGTACTTC. Translating gives CASSPSEGGLYEQYF. The full variable domain, its missing parts supplied by reference TRBV9 and TRBJ2-7, is DSGVTQTPKHLITATGQRVTLRCSPRSGDLSVYWYQQSLDQGLQFLIQYYNGEERAKGNILERFSAQQFPDLHSELNLSSLELGDSALYFCASSPSEGGLYEQYFGPGTRLTVT.

CDR3 protein: CASRGTSTGSYEQYF. The CDR3 nucleotides read TGTGCCAGCAGGGGGACCTCTACAGGGTCCTACGAGCAGTACTTC. The V and J genes are TRBV28 and TRBJ2-7, with D possibly being TRBD1 (6 bases). The ends were cut back, 6 bases at V and 1 base at J, with 16 bases in the middle. In germline, CDR1 is MDHEN, CDR2 SYDVKM. The CDR3 contains 15 residues.

The chain joins TRBV6-1 to TRBJ1-5; D is undetermined. Per the germline V gene, CDR1 is MNHNS and CDR2 is SASEGT. There are 13 residues in the CDR3. Between the trimmed V and J ends, which lost 1 base and 7 bases, there was a span of 8 bases. The CDR3 bases are TGTGCCAGCAGTGAAGGGGAGGCGCAGCCCCAGCATTTT. This codes for CASSEGEAQPQHF.

In the case of this clone: Different DNA sequences within this sample yield the same CDR3. This chain uses TRBV19 with TRBJ2-7; D unclear. The CDR3 covers 13 residues. Germline values: CDR1 LNHDA, CDR2 SQIVND (reference sequence). With 6 bases removed from V and 2 bases from J, the gap between germline ends came to 11 bases. CDR3 DNA: TGTGCCAGTAGGCGACAAGGCGCCTACGAGCAGTACTTC. Protein: CASRRQGAYEQYF.

V and J are TRBV5-4 and TRBJ2-7; 8 positions match TRBD1. The CDR3 contains 14 residues. The V gene end was trimmed by 5 bases and the J gene end by 1 base; junction bases not matched to a gene: 5. The germline V gene encodes CDR1 SGHNT and CDR2 YYREEE (reference sequence). In nucleotides, the CDR3 is TGTGCCAGCAGATCCGACAGGGGTTCCTACGAGCAGTACTTC. This encodes CASRSDRGSYEQYF.